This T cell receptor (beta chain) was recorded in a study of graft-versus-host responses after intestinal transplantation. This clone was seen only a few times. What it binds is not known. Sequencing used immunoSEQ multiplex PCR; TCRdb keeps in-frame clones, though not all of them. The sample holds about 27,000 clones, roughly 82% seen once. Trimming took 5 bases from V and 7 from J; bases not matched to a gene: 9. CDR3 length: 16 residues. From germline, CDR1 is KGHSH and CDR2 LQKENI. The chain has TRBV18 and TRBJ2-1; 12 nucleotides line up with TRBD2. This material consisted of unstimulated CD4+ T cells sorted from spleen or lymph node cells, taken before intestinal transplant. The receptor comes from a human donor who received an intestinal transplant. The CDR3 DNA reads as TGTGCCAGCTCAAGTCTAGCGGGGGGGCGTTATAATGAGCAGTTCTTC. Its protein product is CASSSLAGGRYNEQFF.